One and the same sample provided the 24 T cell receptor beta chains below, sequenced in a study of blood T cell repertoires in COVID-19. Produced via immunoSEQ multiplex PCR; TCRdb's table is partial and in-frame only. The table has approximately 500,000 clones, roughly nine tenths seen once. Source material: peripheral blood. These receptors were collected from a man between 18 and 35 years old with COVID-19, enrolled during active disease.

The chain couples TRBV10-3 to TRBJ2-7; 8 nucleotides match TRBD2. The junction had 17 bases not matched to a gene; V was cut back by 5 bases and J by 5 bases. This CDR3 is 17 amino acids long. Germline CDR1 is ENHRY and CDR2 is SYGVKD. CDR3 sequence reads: CAISPTAGGAPRDEQYF. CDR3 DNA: TGTGCCATCAGTCCCACGGCGGGGGGCGCCCCCAGGGACGAGCAGTACTTC.

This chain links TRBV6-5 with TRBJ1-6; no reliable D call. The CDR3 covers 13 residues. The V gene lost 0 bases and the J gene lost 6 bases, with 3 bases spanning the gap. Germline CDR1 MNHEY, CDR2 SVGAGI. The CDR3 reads CASSYSSNSPLHF. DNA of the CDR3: TGTGCCAGCAGTTACTCGAGTAATTCACCCCTCCACTTT.

CDR3 nucleotide sequence: TGTGCCAGTTCACTAGCGGGAGACCTAGATACGCAGTATTTT. This gives the protein CASSLAGDLDTQYF. The J gene is TRBJ2-3, the V gene TRBV19, with 11 bases fitting TRBD2. Trimming took 8 bases from V and 5 from J; bases not matched to a gene: 6. The germline gives CDR1 LNHDA, CDR2 SQIVND (reference sequence). The CDR3 runs to 14 residues.

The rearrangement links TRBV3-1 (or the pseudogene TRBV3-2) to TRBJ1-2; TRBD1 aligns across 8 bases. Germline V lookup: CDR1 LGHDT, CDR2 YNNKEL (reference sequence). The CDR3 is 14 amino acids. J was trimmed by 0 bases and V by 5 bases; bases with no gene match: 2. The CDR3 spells CASSKQGANYGYTF. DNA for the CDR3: TGTGCCAGCAGCAAACAGGGGGCTAACTATGGCTACACCTTC.

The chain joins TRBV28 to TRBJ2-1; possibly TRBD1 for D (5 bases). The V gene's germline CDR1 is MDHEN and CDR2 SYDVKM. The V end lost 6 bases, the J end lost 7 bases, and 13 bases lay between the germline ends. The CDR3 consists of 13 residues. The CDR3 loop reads CASSLLQANEQFF. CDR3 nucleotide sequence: TGTGCCAGCAGCCTACTACAGGCAAATGAGCAGTTCTTC.

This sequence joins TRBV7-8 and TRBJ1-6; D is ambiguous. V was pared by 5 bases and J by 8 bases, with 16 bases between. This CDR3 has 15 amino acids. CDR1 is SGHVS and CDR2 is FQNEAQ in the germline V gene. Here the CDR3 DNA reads TGTGCCAGCAGCCCCCGTCCCTTCGGGGATTCACCCCTCCACTTT. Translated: CASSPRPFGDSPLHF.

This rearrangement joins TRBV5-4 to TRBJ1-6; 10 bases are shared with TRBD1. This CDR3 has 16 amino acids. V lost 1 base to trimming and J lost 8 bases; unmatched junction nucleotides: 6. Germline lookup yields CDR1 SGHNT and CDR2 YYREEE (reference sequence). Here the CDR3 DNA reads TGTGCCAGCAGCTTGTTACCCGGGACAGGGGATTCACCCCTCCACTTT. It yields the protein CASSLLPGTGDSPLHF.

CDR3 region: CASSQALSAEGYF. Here the CDR3 DNA reads TGTGCCAGCAGCCAAGCCCTATCGGCGGAGGGATACTTC. The rearrangement uses TRBV3-1 (or the pseudogene TRBV3-2) and TRBJ2-5; D might be TRBD2 (6 bases). The V and J ends lost 1 base and 14 bases respectively, with 17 bases between them. CDR1 LGHDT and CDR2 YNNKEL come from the germline V gene (reference sequence). There are 13 residues in the CDR3.

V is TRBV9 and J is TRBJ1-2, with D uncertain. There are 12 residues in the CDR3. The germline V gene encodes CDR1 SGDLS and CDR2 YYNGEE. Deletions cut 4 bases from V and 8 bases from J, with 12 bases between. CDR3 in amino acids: CASSSYLKGYTF. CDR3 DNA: TGTGCCAGCAGCAGCTACCTCAAAGGCTACACCTTC. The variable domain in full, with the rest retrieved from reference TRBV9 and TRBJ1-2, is DSGVTQTPKHLITATGQRVTLRCSPRSGDLSVYWYQQSLDQGLQFLIQYYNGEERAKGNILERFSAQQFPDLHSELNLSSLELGDSALYFCASSSYLKGYTFGSGTRLTVV.

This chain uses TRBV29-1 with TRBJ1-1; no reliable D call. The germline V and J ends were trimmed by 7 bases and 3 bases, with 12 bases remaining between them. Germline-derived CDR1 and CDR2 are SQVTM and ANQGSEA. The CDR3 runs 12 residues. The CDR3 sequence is CSGFRGHTEAFF. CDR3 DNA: TGCAGCGGCTTTCGAGGGCACACTGAAGCTTTCTTT.

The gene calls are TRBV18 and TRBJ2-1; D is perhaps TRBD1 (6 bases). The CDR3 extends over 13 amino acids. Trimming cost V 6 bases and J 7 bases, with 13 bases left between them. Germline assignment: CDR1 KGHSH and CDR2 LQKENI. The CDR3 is CASSLDRYNEQFF. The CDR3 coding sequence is TGTGCCAGCTCCCTAGACAGGTATAATGAGCAGTTCTTC.

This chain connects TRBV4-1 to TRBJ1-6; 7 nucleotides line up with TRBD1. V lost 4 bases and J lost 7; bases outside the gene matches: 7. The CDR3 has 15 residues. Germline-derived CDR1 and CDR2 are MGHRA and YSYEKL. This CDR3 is CASSLTDRANSPLHF. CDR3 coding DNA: TGCGCCAGCAGCCTCACCGACAGGGCGAATTCACCCCTCCACTTT.

CDR3: CASSVEVNEKLFF. As DNA, the CDR3 is TGTGCCAGCAGTGTTGAGGTTAATGAAAAACTGTTTTTT. V is TRBV2 and J is TRBJ1-4; no clear D. This CDR3 spans 13 amino acids. With 4 bases removed from V and 4 bases from J, the gap between germline ends came to 7 bases. Looked up from germline, CDR1 is SNHLY and CDR2 is FYNNEI.

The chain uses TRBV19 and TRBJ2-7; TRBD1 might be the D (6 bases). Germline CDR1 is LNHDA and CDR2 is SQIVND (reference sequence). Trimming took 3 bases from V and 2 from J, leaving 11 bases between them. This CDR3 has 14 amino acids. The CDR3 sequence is CASSIRAGAYEQYF. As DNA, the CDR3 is TGTGCCAGTAGTATTCGGGCAGGGGCCTACGAGCAGTACTTC.

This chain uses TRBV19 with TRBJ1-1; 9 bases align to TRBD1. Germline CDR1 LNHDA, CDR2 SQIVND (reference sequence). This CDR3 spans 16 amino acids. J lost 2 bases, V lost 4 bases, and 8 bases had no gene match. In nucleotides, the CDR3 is TGTGCCAGTAGTAGGATTACAGGGGGCTCAAACACTGAAGCTTTCTTT. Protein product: CASSRITGGSNTEAFF.

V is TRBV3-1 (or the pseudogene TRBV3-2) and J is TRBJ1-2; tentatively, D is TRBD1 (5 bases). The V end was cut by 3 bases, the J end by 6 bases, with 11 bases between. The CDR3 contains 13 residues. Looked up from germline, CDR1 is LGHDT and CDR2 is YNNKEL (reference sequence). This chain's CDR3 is CASSHPAGDGYTF. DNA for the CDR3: TGTGCCAGCAGCCACCCGGCGGGGGATGGCTACACCTTC.

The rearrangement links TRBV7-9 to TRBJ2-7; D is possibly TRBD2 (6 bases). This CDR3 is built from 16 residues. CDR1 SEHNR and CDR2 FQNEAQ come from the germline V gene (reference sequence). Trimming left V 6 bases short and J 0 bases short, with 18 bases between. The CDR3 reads CASRVSRGVSSYEQYF. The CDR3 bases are TGTGCCAGCAGGGTCTCACGCGGGGTGAGCTCCTACGAGCAGTACTTC. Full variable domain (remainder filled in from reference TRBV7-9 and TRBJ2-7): DTGVSQNPRHKITKRGQNVTFRCDPISEHNRLYWYRQTLGQGPEFLTYFQNEAQLEKSRLLSDRFSAERPKGSFSTLEIQRTEQGDSAMYLCASRVSRGVSSYEQYFGPGTRLTVT.

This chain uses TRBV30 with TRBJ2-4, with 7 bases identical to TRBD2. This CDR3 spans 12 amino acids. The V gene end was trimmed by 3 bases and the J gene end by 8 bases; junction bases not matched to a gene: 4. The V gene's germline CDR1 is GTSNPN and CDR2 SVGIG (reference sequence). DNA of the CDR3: TGTGCCTGGAGAAGCGGGAAACACATTCAGTACTTC. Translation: CAWRSGKHIQYF.

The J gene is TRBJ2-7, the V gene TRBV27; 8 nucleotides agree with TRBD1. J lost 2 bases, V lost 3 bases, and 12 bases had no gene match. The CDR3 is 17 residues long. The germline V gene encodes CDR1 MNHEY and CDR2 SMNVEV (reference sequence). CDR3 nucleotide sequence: TGTGCCAGCAGTTTTGCTTTCGGACAGGGTAACCCCTACGAGCAGTACTTC. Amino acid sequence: CASSFAFGQGNPYEQYF.

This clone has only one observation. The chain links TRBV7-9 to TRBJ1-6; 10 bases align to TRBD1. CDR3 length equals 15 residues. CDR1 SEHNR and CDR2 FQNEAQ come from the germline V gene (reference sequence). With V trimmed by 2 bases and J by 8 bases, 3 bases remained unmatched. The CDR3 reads CASSLPGTGDSPLHF. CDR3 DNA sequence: TGTGCCAGCAGCTTACCCGGGACAGGGGATTCACCCCTCCACTTT.

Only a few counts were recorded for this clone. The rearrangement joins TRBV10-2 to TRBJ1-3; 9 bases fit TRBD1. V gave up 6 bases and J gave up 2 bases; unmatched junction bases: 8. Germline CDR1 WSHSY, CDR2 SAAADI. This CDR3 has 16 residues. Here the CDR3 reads CASRPGQGFTGNTIYF. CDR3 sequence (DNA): TGCGCCAGCAGGCCGGGACAGGGCTTTACTGGAAACACCATATATTTT.

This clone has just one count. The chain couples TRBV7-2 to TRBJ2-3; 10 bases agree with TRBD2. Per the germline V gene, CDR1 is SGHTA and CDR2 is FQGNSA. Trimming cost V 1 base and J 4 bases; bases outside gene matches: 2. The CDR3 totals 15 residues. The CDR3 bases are TGTGCCAGCAGCTTAGATCTAGCGGGGGCAGATACGCAGTATTTT. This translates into CASSLDLAGADTQYF.

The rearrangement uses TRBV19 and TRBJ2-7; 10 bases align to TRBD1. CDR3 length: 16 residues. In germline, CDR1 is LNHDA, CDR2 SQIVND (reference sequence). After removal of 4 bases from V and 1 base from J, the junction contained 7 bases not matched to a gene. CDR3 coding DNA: TGTGCCAGTAGTACTCCACTGGGACAGGGGTCCTACGAGCAGTACTTC. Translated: CASSTPLGQGSYEQYF.

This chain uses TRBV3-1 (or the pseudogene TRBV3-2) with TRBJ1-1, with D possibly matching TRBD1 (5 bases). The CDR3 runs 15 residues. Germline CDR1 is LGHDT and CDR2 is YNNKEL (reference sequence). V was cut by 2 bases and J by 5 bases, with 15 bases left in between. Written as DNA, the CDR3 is TGTGCCAGCAGCCAAATACAGGAGAAACAAACTGAAGCTTTCTTT. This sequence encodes CASSQIQEKQTEAFF.